The 10 T cell receptor beta chains below were found in one sample sequenced in a study of cytomegalovirus exposure and HLA in healthy donors. Vbeta (60) and Jbeta (13) primers were used in the PCR. The repertoire was sequenced with immunoSEQ multiplex PCR; TCRdb's copy has only in-frame clones and lacks some. The sample lists tens of thousands of clones; 80% were seen once. Sequencing was carried out using PBMCs. Receptors originate from a woman between 45 and 60 years old in good health and CMV-seropositive.

The rearrangement uses TRBV27 and TRBJ2-1; 9 positions match TRBD1. The germline V gene encodes CDR1 MNHEY and CDR2 SMNVEV (reference sequence). V shed 6 bases and J 7 bases; nucleotides not matched to a gene: 10. CDR3 length: 15 residues. The CDR3 spells CASSHTGTGRNEQFF. The CDR3 coding sequence is TGTGCCAGCAGCCATACCGGGACAGGGCGGAATGAGCAGTTCTTC.

The chain carries TRBV6-1 and TRBJ1-1, with D possibly TRBD1 on 5 matching bases. V was clipped by 2 bases and J by 7 bases, with 11 bases between them. CDR1 is MNHNS, CDR2 SASEGT, per germline. There are 13 residues in the CDR3. The CDR3 spells CASSELRGSEAFF. The CDR3 bases are TGTGCCAGCAGTGAATTAAGGGGAAGTGAAGCTTTCTTT.

V is TRBV30 and J is TRBJ1-2; TRBD1 might be the D (5 bases). Germline values: CDR1 GTSNPN, CDR2 SVGIG (reference sequence). V was shortened by 0 bases and J by 4 bases, with 9 bases between the two germline ends. The CDR3 is made up of 13 amino acids. Here the CDR3 DNA reads TGTGCCTGGAGTGTACAAGGGGCCTATGGCTACACCTTC. Its translation is CAWSVQGAYGYTF.

A note on this clone: Compared with germline, one end of the junction differs, possibly owing to a read error. V is TRBV7-7 and J is TRBJ2-7; a possible D gene is TRBD1 (5 bases). Germline V gene sequence: CDR1 SSHAT, CDR2 FNYEAQ (reference sequence). This CDR3 is 15 amino acids long. The CDR3 nucleotides are TGTGCTAGCAGCTTAAATGACAGAGCCGCTTCCGAGCAGTACTTC. This gives the protein CASSLNDRAASEQYF.

The rearrangement joins TRBV6-5 to TRBJ1-2; 7 positions match TRBD1. This CDR3 region has 12 residues. Trimming took 8 bases from V and 8 from J; bases not matched to a gene: 8. Looked up from germline, CDR1 is MNHEY and CDR2 is SVGAGI. CDR3 coding DNA: TGTGCCAGCTTTGAGGGGGCGATCGGCTACACCTTC. Its translation is CASFEGAIGYTF.

The V call is TRBV5-1, the J call TRBJ1-1; D is perhaps TRBD1 (6 bases). Trimming took off 4 bases at V and 1 base at J, with 14 bases between the two ends. The CDR3 contains 15 residues. CDR1 is SGHRS and CDR2 is YFSETQ in the germline V gene. The DNA of the CDR3 is TGCGCCAGCAGCAACAGGACAGTGGGGAACACTGAAGCTTTCTTT. It yields the protein CASSNRTVGNTEAFF.

The gene calls are TRBV14 and TRBJ1-2, with a tentative D call TRBD1 (5 bases). Deletions cut 4 bases from V and 4 bases from J, with 16 bases between. The CDR3 totals 15 residues. The germline CDR1 and CDR2 sequences are SGHDN and FVKESK. CDR3: CASSPRASQAYGYTF. Here the CDR3 DNA reads TGTGCCAGCAGCCCCAGGGCCTCTCAGGCCTATGGCTACACCTTC.

The rearrangement joins TRBV6-1 to TRBJ2-2, with D possibly being TRBD2 (6 bases). Germline CDR1 is MNHNS and CDR2 is SASEGT. The ends were cut back, 11 bases at V and 4 bases at J, with 11 bases in the middle. This CDR3 has 12 residues. The CDR3 spells CAPQGGTGELFF. The CDR3 DNA follows: TGTGCCCCCCAGGGAGGCACCGGGGAGCTGTTTTTT.

The rearrangement joins TRBV5-1 to TRBJ1-2; D gene uncertain. V dropped 3 bases and J dropped 4 bases, with 13 bases sitting between them. The CDR3 runs 14 residues. Germline V CDR1 and CDR2: SGHRS, YFSETQ. The CDR3: CASSSRDGGYGYTF. In DNA form, the CDR3 reads TGCGCCAGCAGCTCGAGGGATGGCGGCTATGGCTACACCTTC. Combining the CDR3 with reference TRBV5-1 and TRBJ1-2 gives the whole variable domain KAGVTQTPRYLIKTRGQQVTLSCSPISGHRSVSWYQQTPGQGLQFLFEYFSETQRNKGNFPGRFSGRQFSNSRSEMNVSTLELGDSALYLCASSSRDGGYGYTFGSGTRLTVV.

This chain uses TRBV11-3 with TRBJ2-2; possibly TRBD1 for D (7 bases). V lost 5 bases to trimming and J lost 9 bases, with 16 bases between them. The CDR3 has 14 residues. Germline V gene data show CDR1 as SGHNT and CDR2 as YENEEA. The CDR3 here is CASSPEGASRELFF. The CDR3 DNA is TGTGCCAGCAGCCCGGAGGGGGCGTCCAGGGAGCTGTTTTTT.